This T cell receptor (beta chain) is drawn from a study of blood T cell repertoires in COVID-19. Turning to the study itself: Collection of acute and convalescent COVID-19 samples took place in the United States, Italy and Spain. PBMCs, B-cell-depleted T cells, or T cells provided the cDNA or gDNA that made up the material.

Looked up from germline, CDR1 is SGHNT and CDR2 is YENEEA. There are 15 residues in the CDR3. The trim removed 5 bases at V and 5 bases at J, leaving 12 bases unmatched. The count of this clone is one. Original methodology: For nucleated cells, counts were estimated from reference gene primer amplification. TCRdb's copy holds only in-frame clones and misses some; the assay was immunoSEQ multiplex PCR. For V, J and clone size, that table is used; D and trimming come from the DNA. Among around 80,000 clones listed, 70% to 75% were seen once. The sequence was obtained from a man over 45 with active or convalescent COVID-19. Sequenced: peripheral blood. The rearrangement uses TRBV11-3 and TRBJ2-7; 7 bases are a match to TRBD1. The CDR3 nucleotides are TGTGCCAGCAGCCCGACCCAGACAGGGATCGACGAGCAGTACTTC. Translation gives CASSPTQTGIDEQYF.